The T cell receptor beta chain described here comes from a study of cytomegalovirus exposure and HLA in healthy donors (dated by TCRdb to 2016 to 2017). Regarding the study in general: An earlier analysis of approximately 600 of the donors reported 250 to 300 Gb of sequence data and some 120 million unique TCR beta sequences from 190 million or so T cells. The number of donors typed differed by locus, with roughly 629-640 for A, B, C, DRB1 and DQB1, around 560 for DQA1, 606 for DPA1, and around 460 for DPB1. The T cell repertoires of under 750 subjects were profiled by immunosequencing and related to cytomegalovirus serostatus. Class I and class II HLA loci were covered by the typing at four-digit resolution. Around 320 gigabases of sequencing data and tens of millions of unique TCR sequences were included in an early release covering under 650 HLA-typed donors. Among some 400 genotyped donors of the cohort, an average of about 220,000 unique TCR beta nucleotide sequences was sequenced per donor, of which roughly 17% were non-productive. Rather than drawing on any new phenotypic data, the later analysis identified candidate immune exposures from TCR beta sequences and the way those sequences occurred across donors. All discovery cohort repertoires had been generated on a single sequencing platform. Genome-wide SNP genotypes for about 65% of the 666 donors were used in a later genetic analysis, which treated that subset as a discovery cohort. A separate validation cohort of approximately 130 different subjects was used in addition to the approximately 700-subject first cohort. The study was designed to test whether signatures of past pathogen exposure could be identified by cataloging public T cell receptors. An earlier analysis of more than 450 of the donors used high-throughput TCR beta sequencing to judge whether each TCR beta V gene segment behaved as functional or pseudogenic. Donor age, sex, ethnicity and CMV serostatus were collected together with the repertoire data. In a later analysis, previously published TCR beta repertoires from 600 to 850 donors were re-analyzed and high-resolution HLA genotyping was added so that TCR occurrence patterns could be studied. A handful of DR-DQ haplotypes were handled as single units for association and clustering because linkage in the cohort was strong. Among the approximately 400 genotyped donors, approximately 76% belonged to the genetic ancestry cluster associated with self-reported Caucasian donors. High-throughput TCR immunosequencing, statistical association of individual TCRs with disease status, and machine learning were combined to predict cytomegalovirus infection status.

To note about this clone: Its recognized antigen is unknown. One base away there is no much larger clone; base qualities are not given.

Libraries were constructed by the immunoSEQ multiplex PCR assay. The multiplex PCR relied on a mix of 60 forward primers for TCR Vbeta segments and 13 reverse primers for TCR Jbeta segments. The CDR3 region of rearranged TCR beta genes was amplified from genomic DNA by a multiplex PCR assay. The Illumina HiSeq System was used to sequence the amplified TCR beta libraries as 87-base-pair reads. Per the source publication's procedure: In a later analysis, tens of millions of unique TCR beta chains were counted across the 650 to 750 repertoires, and roughly 10 million of these chains were shared by at least two donors. Raw reads were error-corrected and collapsed into unique sequences by a nearest-neighbor algorithm in which closely related sequences were merged to remove PCR and sequencing errors. CDR3 sequences were aligned to IMGT reference sequences to assign V, D and J gene segments. For a sequence to be retained, a match of at least six nucleotides was required to both a V gene segment and a J gene segment. Rearrangements were called productive when the CDR3 lacked stop codons and stayed in frame with V and J; all others were non-productive. CDR3 was defined according to IMGT convention as the region running from the second conserved V-encoded cysteine to the conserved J-encoded phenylalanine. The earlier analysis of about 610 of the donors excluded any sequence lacking an unambiguous match to a single V gene segment. An earlier analysis of several hundred of the donors called V segments functional above 56.7% productive rearrangements and segregating when the between-donor standard deviation exceeded 5%. To diagnose cytomegalovirus status from the catalog of TCR beta chain sequences, a statistical classification framework was built. V and J gene assignment, in a later analysis, came from comparing TCR nucleotide sequences with IMGT/GENE-DB human TR gene sequences. A later analysis assigned CDR3 sequences and most-parsimonious VDJ recombination scenarios with the TCRdist pipeline. In a later analysis, each TCR beta chain was defined by its CDR3 amino acid sequence together with its V-gene family, and reads lacking a unique V-gene family were excluded. A later analysis removed 592 highly shared, low-generation-probability nucleotide sequences to deal with suspected cross-contamination and a sequencing artifact. In a later analysis, a clonal expansion index was calculated for each public chain from normalized within-repertoire ranks of inferred template counts. A later analysis computed generation probabilities with a VDJ recombination model fitted to out-of-frame rearrangements, and checked the results against IGoR. In a later analysis, hypergeometric tests were used to score TCR-TCR, TCR-HLA and TCR-CMV co-occurrence, with a repertoire-size bias correction applied to TCR pairs. In a later analysis, false discovery rates were estimated by permuting HLA or CMV assignments 20 times. A later analysis grouped co-occurring TCRs with DBSCAN, adding TCRdist sequence similarity when clustering within HLA-allele-positive subsets. Repertoires with fewer than 30,000 or more than 120,000 public chains, plus five repertoires with anomalous nucleotide sharing, were excluded from co-occurrence clustering. In TCRdb, the immuneACCESS table is reduced to in-frame sequences with V and J assigned. These tables do not hold every clone; where another copy was compared, an unresolved V gene accounts for under half, and the others remain unexplained. The D gene and trimming were derived from the DNA, and the V and J assignments and clone size from that table. The sample table contains roughly 220,000 clones; only one count was recorded for just under 70% of them. The ten biggest clones cover 2.6% of the sample.

The cohort comprised some 680 healthy bone marrow donors. Cohort members were all nominally healthy when sampled, although unrecorded immune exposures were likely present. The donor tested CMV seropositive, placing the donor among the approximately 310 seropositive members of the cohort. A peripheral blood sample was provided by each donor, and peripheral blood mononuclear cells were used for TCR beta sequencing. The Qiagen DNeasy Blood Extraction Kit was used to extract genomic DNA from the blood cell samples. Summary of the overall study and its limitations: When HLA alleles, especially DR and DQ, strongly co-occurred, attributing TCR associations to individual alleles was difficult. A further reported finding was that TCR beta sequences accurately predicted the HLA-A and HLA-B alleles for most subjects in the first cohort. In a later analysis, most CMV-associated TCR beta chains were found to appear HLA-restricted, with HLA associations seemingly driven largely by CMV exposure. A total of 164 TCR beta chains were listed by the study as associated with cytomegalovirus. Most TCR sequences were seen in very few donors, while some public TCRs were found in many individuals. The classifier was reported to diagnose cytomegalovirus status with high specificity and sensitivity in both the original and validation cohorts. Because the 87-base-pair reads could not distinguish some IMGT-functional V segments, including TRBV6-2 and TRBV6-3, those segments were excluded. Approximately 16 rarely observed V segments, including chromosome 9 orphons, were excluded from the earlier analysis of approximately 500 of the donors because counts were too low. In a later analysis, TCR association rates were found to vary across HLA loci, with the most associated TCRs seen for DRB1 alleles and the fewest for HLA-C alleles. An earlier analysis of approximately 590 of the donors showed that most TCR beta V segments appeared in productive rearrangements either about 90% or about 30% of the time, which broadly matched IMGT annotations. A later analysis reported that several top co-occurrence clusters appeared linked to parvovirus B19, influenza, CMV and Epstein-Barr virus. In a later analysis, HLA-associated TCR beta chains showed more clonal expansion and lower generation probabilities than non-associated chains that were equally common. It was suggested by the authors that the approach could potentially be generalized to other disease states and immunological phenotypes. In a later genetic analysis, a missense DCLRE1C variant was associated with V-gene and J-gene trimming of TCR beta chains, and the association was replicated in an independent cohort. A cluster of highly shared sequence variants was judged likely to represent a technical artifact of the sequencing pipeline. At a false discovery rate of 0.05, a later analysis linked 16,951 TCR beta sequences to specific HLA alleles. This cohort had only TCR beta chains sequenced, and the lack of alpha or paired-chain data limited which features could be detected. In a later genetic analysis, fewer N-insertions in productive TCRs were reported among donors in an Asian-associated ancestry cluster than the roughly 710-donor mean. Immune exposure information for the cohort was limited to CMV serostatus. Because some donors lacked HLA typing at each locus, the association tests relied only on the typed subset. Three of the identified cytomegalovirus-associated TCR beta chains were confirmed in vitro to be specific for cytomegalovirus antigens. Linkage disequilibrium might explain the correlated functional status among segregating V segments, but an unknown experimental factor could not be ruled out. Roughly uniform sequencing depth across donors was assumed in presence/absence analyses, although this assumption may not hold.

The germline V gene encodes CDR1 SQVTM and CDR2 ANQGSEA. The CDR3 measures 18 amino acids from cysteine to phenylalanine. Only the CDR3 region is kept as DNA, spanning 54 bases read in frame from base 1. V and J are truncated by 7 bases and 0 bases respectively, leaving an intervening sequence of 22 bases. Recombination joined TRBV29-1 with TRBJ2-6; the best D guess is TRBD1, with 6 bases matching. The TCR originated in a middle-aged man in good health and CMV-seropositive. Sequencing was carried out using PBMCs. The nucleotides read TGCAGCGGCCCCGGCGGACAGCCGAACTCCTCTGGGGCCAACGTCCTGACTTTC. It encodes CSGPGGQPNSSGANVLTF.